This TCR beta chain came from a study of T cell responses to AZD1222 COVID-19 vaccine. The study, taken as a whole, reports: Targets within unmutated variant regions were reportedly found for nearly half of spike-specific TCRs. The donor group comprised mostly white British people and more females; the analysis possibly underestimated clonal diversity. Every sample of the repertoires postdated the peak T cell response. Spike-specific TCR breadth rose after two AZD1222 doses, and depth rose as well.

Trimming removed 7 bases from V and 5 bases from J; junction bases left unmatched: 6. This CDR3 has 12 residues. Germline CDR1 reads GTSNPN; CDR2 reads SVGIG (reference sequence). Profiling relied on immunoSEQ multiplex PCR, and the TCRdb table lists in-frame clones only, not all of them. The table includes 58,000 or so clones, 84% detected once. With respect to this clone: Its antigen is unknown.

J is TRBJ1-2 and V is TRBV30, with TRBD1 matching 8 bases. Sequencing was performed on peripheral blood, taken on day 0 of AZD1222 vaccination. The TCR originated in an adult in good health. For the CDR3, the DNA is TGTGCCTTACAGGGGGGGCGGTATGGCTACACCTTC. This translates into CALQGGRYGYTF.